Here is one T cell receptor beta chain with its context. The data originate from a study of blood T cell repertoires in COVID-19. Study-level information: Material from acute and convalescent COVID-19 was sourced from the United States, Italy and Spain.

Per the study methods: How many nucleated cells were present was estimated from reference gene primer amplification. The assay was immunoSEQ multiplex PCR, and TCRdb's table has in-frame clones only and misses some. V, J and clone size are taken as reported in that table, and D and trimming were inferred from the DNA itself. The table lists about 65,000 clones, over 85% of them singletons. V was shortened by 4 bases and J by 8 bases, with 17 bases between the two germline ends. The germline gives CDR1 LGHDT, CDR2 YNNKEL (reference sequence). The CDR3 consists of 15 residues. The rearrangement links TRBV3-1 (or the pseudogene TRBV3-2) to TRBJ1-4, with no clear D. The sequenced sample was peripheral blood. The sequence derives from a man between 65 and 85 years old with active COVID-19. CDR3 bases: TGTGCCAGCAGCCCCTCGAGGGCCAATGCGGAAAAACTGTTTTTT. This encodes CASSPSRANAEKLFF.